This T cell receptor (beta chain) derives from a study of blood T cell repertoires in COVID-19. Turning to the study itself: Researchers got acute and convalescent COVID-19 samples from the United States, Italy and Spain. PBMCs, B-cell-depleted T cells, or T cells provided the cDNA or gDNA that made up the material.

Original processing methods: Amplification of reference gene primers was used by the study to estimate nucleated cell counts. Using immunoSEQ multiplex PCR, the repertoire was profiled, and TCRdb retains in-frame clones only, with some absent. V and J calls and clone size are as listed in that table; D and trimming were resolved from the DNA. The sample has 110,000 to 150,000 clones, around 81% seen once; the top ten hold 5%. The source of this sequence is a woman aged 45-60 years with acute or convalescent COVID-19. Sequencing was performed on peripheral blood.

In nucleotides, the CDR3 is TGTGCCAGCAGCTCCCGAGGGGGGGTCGGGAGAGACATTCAGTACTTC. This gives the protein CASSSRGGVGRDIQYF. The genes are TRBV7-2 and TRBJ2-4; TRBD2 might be the D (7 bases). Germline-derived CDR1 and CDR2 are SGHTA and FQGNSA. The CDR3 length is 16 residues. Trimming removed 4 bases at V and 8 bases at J, with 21 bases between.